This T cell receptor (beta chain) was obtained from a study of T-cell memory formation after mild COVID-19. This clonotype was seen a few times. Antigen specificity is unknown. The germline V gene encodes CDR1 MNHEY and CDR2 SVGAGI. With V trimmed by 6 bases and J by 0 bases, 7 bases remained unmatched. The CDR3 totals 16 residues. From 5'RACE with constant-segment primers came TCR alpha and TCR beta cDNA libraries that carried sample barcodes and UMIs. MiXCR was run by TCRdb on the 5' RACE reads, yielding one entry per CDR3 protein. The sample has about 240,000 distinct CDR3 sequences; 8.5% to 9.5% are singletons. The study's findings and limits: A second wave expanding day 15 to 37 was CD4+-biased; contracting clones were balanced. Pre-infection memory held some responding clones, suggesting pre-existing cross-reactive T cells responded. Researchers report contracting CD4+ clones mostly in CM and EM, with CD8+ clones in EMRA.

Source material: PBMCs or a T cell subset sorted from them (not recorded which). The gene calls are TRBV6-5 and TRBJ2-5, with 10 bases aligning to TRBD2. This sequence was found in a man between 18 and 35 years old who had mild COVID-19 (a few samples of this study predate the infection). Cell type and time point are not known. CDR3: CASSSYSGRHQETQYF. The CDR3 bases are TGTGCCAGCAGCTCGTATAGCGGGAGGCACCAAGAGACCCAGTACTTC.